The sequence of this T cell receptor (beta chain) was determined in a study of blood T cell repertoires in COVID-19. Overall study: Donors in the United States, Italy and Spain gave samples during acute or convalescent COVID-19. Nucleic acid was either cDNA or gDNA, and it came from T cells, B-cell-depleted T cells, or PBMCs.

The V end was cut by 0 bases, the J end by 7 bases, with 12 bases between. CDR3 length: 14 amino acids. Germline CDR1 is SGHNT and CDR2 is YENEEA. In the original processing: The assay estimated nucleated cells by amplifying reference gene primers. Only in-frame clones appear in the TCRdb table, and some are missing; sequencing was by immunoSEQ multiplex PCR. V, J and clone size reflect that table, while D and trimming were determined from the DNA. The table includes about 110,000 clones, about nine tenths detected once. The sequence came from a human donor in a cohort sampled during active COVID-19. The genes are TRBV11-3 and TRBJ2-5, with D maybe TRBD2 (5 bases). The specimen was peripheral blood. The CDR3 reads CASSLELARGTQYF. The CDR3 DNA sequence: TGTGCCAGCAGCTTAGAGCTGGCTCGGGGGACCCAGTACTTC.